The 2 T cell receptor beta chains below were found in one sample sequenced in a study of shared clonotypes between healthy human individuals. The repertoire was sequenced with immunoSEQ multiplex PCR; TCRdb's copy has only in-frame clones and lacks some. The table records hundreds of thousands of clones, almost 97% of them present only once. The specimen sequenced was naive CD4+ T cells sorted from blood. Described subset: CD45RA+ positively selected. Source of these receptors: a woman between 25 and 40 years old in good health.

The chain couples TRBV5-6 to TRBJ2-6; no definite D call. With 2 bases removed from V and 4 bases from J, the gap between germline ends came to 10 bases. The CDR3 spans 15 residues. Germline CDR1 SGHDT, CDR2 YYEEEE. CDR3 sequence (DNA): TGTGCCAGCAGCTTCTTCGGGTGGGGGGCCAACGTCCTGACTTTC. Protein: CASSFFGWGANVLTF.

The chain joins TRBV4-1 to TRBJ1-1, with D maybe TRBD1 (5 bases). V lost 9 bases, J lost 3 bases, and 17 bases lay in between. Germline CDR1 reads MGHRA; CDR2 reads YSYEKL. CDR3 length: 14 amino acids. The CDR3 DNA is TGCGCCAGTTCCGGGACGGTAGTTGACACTGAAGCTTTCTTT. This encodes CASSGTVVDTEAFF.